The rows below give T cell receptor beta chains drawn from one sample of a study of CD8 T cells in ankylosing spondylitis. TCRdb analysed the 5' RACE reads with MiXCR anew, one entry per CDR3 protein. The profile covers 500,000 or so distinct CDR3 sequences, with under 5.5% appearing a single time and around 3.6% taken by the ten largest. The sequenced material came from blood, either unsorted or a sorted T cell fraction (not recorded which). Every receptor here comes from a male donor with ankylosing spondylitis. Each CDR3 is given with its conserved first and last residue. The order of the fields is V gene, J gene, D gene, CDR3 protein. A D gene is named only where the DNA matches it firmly.

v_call: TRBV2
j_call: TRBJ2-3
d_call: NA
cdr3_aa: CASKSSRGADTQYF

v_call: TRBV29-1
j_call: TRBJ2-1
d_call: TRBD2
cdr3_aa: CSASGGSYNEQFF

v_call: TRBV6-2/TRBV6-3
j_call: TRBJ2-1
d_call: TRBD2
cdr3_aa: CATQRDQTSGAWNEQFF

v_call: TRBV20-1
j_call: TRBJ2-3
d_call: NA
cdr3_aa: CSASRGDTQYF

v_call: TRBV25-1
j_call: TRBJ1-1
d_call: NA
cdr3_aa: CASSPPPTGNFNTEAFF

v_call: TRBV2
j_call: TRBJ2-5
d_call: NA
cdr3_aa: CASSDMVRETQYF

v_call: TRBV7-2
j_call: TRBJ2-3
d_call: TRBD2
cdr3_aa: CASSPSGLAGGADTQYF

v_call: TRBV20-1
j_call: TRBJ2-1
d_call: TRBD1
cdr3_aa: CSASPPRGLEQFF

v_call: TRBV6-2/TRBV6-3
j_call: TRBJ2-7
d_call: TRBD2
cdr3_aa: CASSGGLAVYEQYF

v_call: TRBV7-2
j_call: TRBJ1-5
d_call: NA
cdr3_aa: CASSTGQYQPQHF

v_call: TRBV7-9
j_call: TRBJ1-6
d_call: TRBD1
cdr3_aa: CASSLVGTGVSPLHF

v_call: TRBV10-3
j_call: TRBJ2-3
d_call: NA
cdr3_aa: CAISESSLTDTQYF

v_call: TRBV10-3
j_call: TRBJ2-1
d_call: NA
cdr3_aa: CAISERESSYNEQFF

v_call: TRBV20-1
j_call: TRBJ2-1
d_call: NA
cdr3_aa: CSATNMRGVGNEQFF

v_call: TRBV5-5
j_call: TRBJ1-5
d_call: NA
cdr3_aa: CARGPWGTGQPQHF

v_call: TRBV6-1
j_call: TRBJ1-5
d_call: NA
cdr3_aa: CASSERVGSNQPQHF

v_call: TRBV6-5
j_call: TRBJ2-1
d_call: NA
cdr3_aa: CASSYPTGGGYNEQFF

v_call: TRBV28
j_call: TRBJ1-1
d_call: TRBD1
cdr3_aa: CASNPAGGWGEAFF

v_call: TRBV11-2
j_call: TRBJ2-3
d_call: TRBD1
cdr3_aa: CASTRDRVTDTQYF

v_call: TRBV7-3
j_call: TRBJ2-4
d_call: NA
cdr3_aa: CASAPTGGTNIQYF

v_call: TRBV7-9
j_call: TRBJ2-1
d_call: NA
cdr3_aa: CASSYSDRNYNEQFF

v_call: TRBV7-8
j_call: TRBJ2-5
d_call: NA
cdr3_aa: CASSPRTLQETQYF

v_call: TRBV4-1
j_call: TRBJ1-3
d_call: NA
cdr3_aa: CASSQPEQGNTIYF

v_call: TRBV20-1
j_call: TRBJ2-5
d_call: TRBD2
cdr3_aa: CSAVLAGGRSSQYF

v_call: TRBV20-1
j_call: TRBJ2-5
d_call: NA
cdr3_aa: CSARRDQEETQYF

v_call: TRBV20-1
j_call: TRBJ1-1
d_call: NA
cdr3_aa: CSAPGLSNTEAFF

v_call: TRBV20-1
j_call: TRBJ2-5
d_call: NA
cdr3_aa: CSAESTVGETQYF

v_call: TRBV29-1
j_call: TRBJ1-1
d_call: NA
cdr3_aa: CSALPPGGHTEAFF

v_call: TRBV29-1
j_call: TRBJ2-5
d_call: NA
cdr3_aa: CSVEDGRETQYF

v_call: TRBV20-1
j_call: TRBJ2-3
d_call: NA
cdr3_aa: CSAALADTQYF

v_call: TRBV6-2/TRBV6-3
j_call: TRBJ1-2
d_call: TRBD1
cdr3_aa: CASSFDRGSGYTF

v_call: TRBV6-2/TRBV6-3
j_call: TRBJ1-5
d_call: NA
cdr3_aa: CASSHKPPGTPGQPQHF

v_call: TRBV4-3
j_call: TRBJ2-2
d_call: NA
cdr3_aa: CASSPRSTGELFF

v_call: TRBV2
j_call: TRBJ2-7
d_call: TRBD2
cdr3_aa: CASSGLTSGSAYEQYF

v_call: TRBV3-1
j_call: TRBJ2-1
d_call: NA
cdr3_aa: CASSQEVDEQFF

v_call: TRBV24-1
j_call: TRBJ2-2
d_call: NA
cdr3_aa: CATSDPREKTGELFF

v_call: TRBV7-8
j_call: TRBJ2-7
d_call: TRBD2
cdr3_aa: CASSSPPGRLYEQYF

v_call: TRBV20-1
j_call: TRBJ2-5
d_call: NA
cdr3_aa: CSAPTRWETQYF

v_call: TRBV4-3
j_call: TRBJ1-6
d_call: NA
cdr3_aa: CASSQKSRQDYNSPLHF

v_call: TRBV18
j_call: TRBJ2-1
d_call: NA
cdr3_aa: CASTPQNNEQFF

v_call: TRBV20-1
j_call: TRBJ1-6
d_call: NA
cdr3_aa: CSATRRSSYNSPLHF

v_call: TRBV5-6
j_call: TRBJ1-5
d_call: NA
cdr3_aa: CASSRDPRGNQPQHF

v_call: TRBV6-5
j_call: TRBJ1-2
d_call: NA
cdr3_aa: CASSYSRVPDYGYTF

v_call: TRBV7-2
j_call: TRBJ2-2
d_call: NA
cdr3_aa: CASSLVAATGELFF

v_call: TRBV29-1
j_call: TRBJ2-7
d_call: NA
cdr3_aa: CSVEDPKVSYEQYF

v_call: TRBV7-9
j_call: TRBJ2-3
d_call: NA
cdr3_aa: CASSAGPIAVHTDTQYF

v_call: TRBV12-3/TRBV12-4
j_call: TRBJ2-7
d_call: NA
cdr3_aa: CASSRDWREQYF